This T cell receptor beta chain is from a study of blood T cell repertoires in COVID-19. As originally analysed: The assay estimated nucleated cells by amplifying reference gene primers. The repertoire was sequenced with immunoSEQ multiplex PCR; TCRdb's copy has only in-frame clones and lacks some. That table supplies the V and J calls and clone size; D and trimming were determined from the DNA. This sample yields a few hundred thousand clones, of which around 92% are seen a single time; around 1.3% belongs to the top ten. In germline, CDR1 is LGHDT, CDR2 YNNKEL (reference sequence). V was clipped by 7 bases and J by 0 bases, with 15 bases between them. The CDR3 contains 15 residues.

The rearrangement links TRBV3-1 (or the pseudogene TRBV3-2) to TRBJ1-2; D is ambiguous. Source material: peripheral blood. This sequence originates from a man in his forties with acute or convalescent COVID-19. The CDR3 reads CASTPGSGANYGYTF. The CDR3 DNA reads as TGTGCCAGCACCCCGGGGTCCGGGGCTAACTATGGCTACACCTTC.